A single sample gave rise to the 3 T cell receptor beta chains below, sequenced in a study of shared clonotypes between healthy human individuals. Some clones are missing from TCRdb's copy, which holds only in-frame ones; the method was immunoSEQ multiplex PCR. In the table there are about 1.5 million clones, 98% of which are singletons. Sequenced input: naive CD4+ T cells sorted from blood. Subset described: CD45RA+ positively selected. The receptors shown here come from a man younger than 45 in good health.

The rearrangement joins TRBV12-5 to TRBJ2-1, with TRBD2 matching over 12 bases. The CDR3 totals 17 residues. After removal of 2 bases from V and 6 bases from J, the junction contained 8 bases not matched to a gene. Germline V lookup: CDR1 LGHNT, CDR2 FRNRAP. The CDR3: CASGLREGLAGFNEQFF. The CDR3, as DNA: TGTGCTAGTGGTTTGAGAGAAGGACTAGCGGGGTTCAATGAGCAGTTCTTC. Full variable domain (outside the CDR3, taken from reference TRBV12-5 and TRBJ2-1): DARVTQTPRHKVTEMGQEVTMRCQPILGHNTVFWYRQTMMQGLELLAYFRNRAPLDDSGMPKDRFSAEMPDATLATLKIQPSEPRDSAVYFCASGLREGLAGFNEQFFGPGTRLTVL.

V usage is TRBV2 and J usage is TRBJ1-5; maybe TRBD1 (5 bases). The CDR3 has 14 amino acids. Trimming took 6 bases from V and 11 from J, leaving 20 bases between them. Looked up from germline, CDR1 is SNHLY and CDR2 is FYNNEI. The CDR3 reads CASRTTGPTRAQHF. DNA for the CDR3: TGTGCCAGCAGAACCACGGGACCCACCCGGGCCCAGCATTTT.

The chain joins TRBV7-9 to TRBJ2-3; possibly TRBD2 for D (5 bases). Germline values: CDR1 SEHNR, CDR2 FQNEAQ (reference sequence). The ends were cut back, 11 bases at V and 4 bases at J, with 10 bases in the middle. There are 11 residues in the CDR3. CDR3 sequence reads: CAAGVADTQYF. CDR3 DNA: TGTGCCGCCGGGGTGGCAGATACGCAGTATTTT.